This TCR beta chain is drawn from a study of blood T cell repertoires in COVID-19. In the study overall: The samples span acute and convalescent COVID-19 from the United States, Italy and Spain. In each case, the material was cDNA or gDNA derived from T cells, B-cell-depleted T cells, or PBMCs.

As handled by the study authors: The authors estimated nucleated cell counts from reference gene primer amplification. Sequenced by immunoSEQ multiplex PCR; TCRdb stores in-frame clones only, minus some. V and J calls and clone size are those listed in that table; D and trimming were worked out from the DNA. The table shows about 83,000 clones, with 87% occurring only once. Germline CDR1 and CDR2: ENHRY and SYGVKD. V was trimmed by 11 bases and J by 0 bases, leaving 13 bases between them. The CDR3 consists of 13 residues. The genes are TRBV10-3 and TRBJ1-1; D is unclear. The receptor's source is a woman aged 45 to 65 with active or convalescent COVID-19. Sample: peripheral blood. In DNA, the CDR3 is TGTGCCTCTAAATCCCCGATGAACACTGAAGCTTTCTTT. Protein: CASKSPMNTEAFF.